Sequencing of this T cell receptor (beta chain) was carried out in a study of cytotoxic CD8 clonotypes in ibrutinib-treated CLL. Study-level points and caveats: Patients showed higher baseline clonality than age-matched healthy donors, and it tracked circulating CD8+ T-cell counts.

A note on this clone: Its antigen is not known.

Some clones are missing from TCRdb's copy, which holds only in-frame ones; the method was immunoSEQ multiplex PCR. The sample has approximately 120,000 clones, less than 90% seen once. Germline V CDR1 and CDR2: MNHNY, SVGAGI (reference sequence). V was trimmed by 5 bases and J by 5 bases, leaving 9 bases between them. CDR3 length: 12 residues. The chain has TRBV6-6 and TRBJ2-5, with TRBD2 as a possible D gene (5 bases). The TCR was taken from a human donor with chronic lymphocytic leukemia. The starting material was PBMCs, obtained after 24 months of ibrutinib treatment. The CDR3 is CASSITGETQYF. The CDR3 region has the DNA TGTGCCAGCAGTATTACGGGGGAGACCCAGTACTTC.